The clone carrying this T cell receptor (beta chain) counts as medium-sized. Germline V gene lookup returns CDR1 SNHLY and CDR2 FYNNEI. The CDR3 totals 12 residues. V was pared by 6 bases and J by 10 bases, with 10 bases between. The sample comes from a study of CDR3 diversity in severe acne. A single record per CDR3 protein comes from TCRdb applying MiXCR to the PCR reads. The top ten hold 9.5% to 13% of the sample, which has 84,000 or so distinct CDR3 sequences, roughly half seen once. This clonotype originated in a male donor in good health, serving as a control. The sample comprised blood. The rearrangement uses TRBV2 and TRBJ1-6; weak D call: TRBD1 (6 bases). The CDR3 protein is CASRPGGSPLHF. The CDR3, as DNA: TGTGCCAGCAGACCGGGGGGCTCACCCCTCCACTTT.